This TCR beta chain emerged from a study of CD8+CD57+ T cells in acquired aplastic anemia. The wider study: Isolated CD4+ and CD8+ cells, once sorted, yielded DNA averaging roughly 3.4 ug.

The patients chosen for sequencing had shown expansion of CD8+CD57+ cells (detected by flow cytometry). Whole-study results and caveats: CD8+ Simpson's diversity showed no significant patient-control difference. The same twenty-nine CD8+ CDR3 sequences occurred in patients and in controls.

Genomic DNA constituted the template upon which TCR beta VDJ and CDR3 profiling was performed. TCRdb re-called the reads with MiXCR, one entry per CDR3 protein. The table has 150,000 to 200,000 distinct CDR3 sequences, 40% to 50% seen once. This clonotype was counted at least ten times. The antigen is unknown. The sequenced sample consisted of sorted CD4+, CD8+, or CD8+CD57+ T cells (not recorded which) from PBMCs. This receptor was obtained from a human donor with aplastic anemia.

This CDR3 is CASSSNRVRTDTQYF. CDR3 nucleotides: TGTGCCAGCAGCAGCAACAGGGTCAGAACAGATACGCAGTATTTT. This chain joins TRBV6-1 and TRBJ2-3, with a tentative D call TRBD1 (6 bases). Trimming took off 6 bases at V and 3 bases at J, with 16 bases between the two ends. This CDR3 comprises 15 residues. Germline V lookup: CDR1 MNHNS, CDR2 SASEGT.